This T cell receptor (beta chain) is drawn from a study of metastatic and nonmetastatic thyroid tumors. V lost 3 bases to trimming and J lost 1 base, with 9 bases between them. CDR3 length: 13 residues. Germline CDR1 and CDR2: GTSNPN and SVGIG (reference sequence). Thyroid surgery was preceded by no treatment in any patient. This clone occurred many times. Using MiXCR, TCRdb re-called clones from the PCR reads. The data show 20,000 to 25,000 clones, with approximately 13% seen just once and roughly a sixth held by the top ten. Sequenced input: blood. This TCR was sampled from a female donor with papillary thyroid cancer or a benign thyroid nodule (not recorded which). Some clones in this sample may be carry-over from other donors' samples. V usage is TRBV30 and J usage is TRBJ1-1; D remains unclear. CDR3 protein: CAWRDWRNTEAFF. CDR3 DNA sequence: TGTGCCTGGAGGGATTGGAGGAACACTGAAGCTTTCTTT.